The TCR beta chain described here comes from a study of blood T cell repertoires in COVID-19. Study background: The cDNA or gDNA used as material had been derived from T cells, B-cell-depleted T cells, or PBMCs.

Source study methods: Estimation of nucleated cell counts was performed using reference gene primer amplification. Clones were read by immunoSEQ multiplex PCR, and TCRdb kept only the in-frame ones, dropping some. Clone size and V and J calls were adopted from that table, with D and trimming inferred from the DNA. There are 240,000 or so clones in the sample; around 88% occur only once, and about 9.3% lies in the top ten. Participant-reported clinical history was the basis for cohort assignment. Cohort 3 donors counted as recovered after two negative PCRs, clearance, or resolved symptoms. Germline assignment: CDR1 SGHRS and CDR2 YFSETQ. The V segment lost 2 bases and the J segment 6 bases; nucleotides outside the gene matches: 3. This CDR3 has 13 amino acids.

This receptor was taken from a man aged 35 to 55 who had recovered from COVID-19. The chain uses TRBV5-1 and TRBJ1-2; 8 positions match TRBD1. The sample was PBMCs or T cells enriched from blood (not recorded which). The CDR3 is CASSLGQGHGYTF. As DNA, the CDR3 is TGCGCCAGCAGCTTAGGACAGGGCCATGGCTACACCTTC.